What follows describes a single TCR beta chain. Its antigen is unknown. No per-base quality is available; no much larger clone lies one base away. The source of the sample is a study of T cells in localized non-small cell lung cancer (dated by TCRdb to the early 2020s). Notes on the research overall: The study examined T cell repertoires in approximately 240 patients with early-stage NSCLC and compared tumors with uninvolved tumor-adjacent lungs. NSCLC patients had a mean age of approximately 72 years, and 120 to 150 were male and around 110 female. The cohort consisted of roughly 240 treatment-naive NSCLC patients whose localized lung tumors had been resected. Summary of the overall study and its limitations: A median of about 55 of the top 100 tumor clones were detected in paired uninvolved adjacent lung, and some 28 of these tumor clones were also found among the top 100 clones of the paired uninvolved adjacent lung. Multi-region tumor sequencing was not performed, so intratumor heterogeneity could not be excluded. Higher T cell density in blood was associated with longer overall survival, whereas higher clonality in adjacent lung was associated with shorter survival. Because the study design was exploratory, TCR variables were selected using unadjusted p-values without false-discovery rate correction. The highest T cell clonality was observed in uninvolved tumor-adjacent lung, where clonality exceeded that of tumor, suggesting that antigenic responses were more focused in uninvolved tumor-adjacent lung.

V and J lose 3 bases and 4 bases, and a span of 15 bases separates them. The CDR3 runs 15 amino acids, cysteine and phenylalanine included. The entry retains the CDR3 DNA only, 45 bases that are in frame from base 1. The germline V gene yields KGHSH for CDR1 and LQKENI for CDR2. TCR beta CDR3 regions were sequenced from DNA using the immunoSEQ Assay. On the study's bioinformatics: To compute T cell density, TCR beta template counts were normalized to usable DNA, which was estimated by amplifying housekeeping genes. Using the preseqR package, richness was estimated by extrapolating to 120,000 templates for tissue samples and 400,000 templates for PBMC samples. Clonality was defined as one minus Pielou's evenness. Differential abundance testing on productive amino-acid clonotypes, with a minimum total count of 5 and an alpha of 0.1, was used to identify tissue-enriched TCRs. The Jaccard Index and the Morisita Overlap Index were used to quantify repertoire overlap between compartments. GLIPH grouped TCR beta CDR3s together with public tetramer-defined viral CDR3s, and a viral motif had to include at least three viral sequences and also show V-gene enrichment. In its TCRdb copy, this immuneACCESS table keeps in-frame sequences only and misses some clones. Where compared with another copy, unresolved V genes explain less than half of these, and the others have no known cause. V and J calls plus clone size are reproduced from that table; the DNA served to infer D and trimming. In all, the sample holds roughly 30,000 clones, and approximately 90% of those were seen once. 4% to 4.5% of the sample belongs to the ten largest clones.

At diagnosis, peripheral blood, uninvolved tumor-adjacent lung and tumor were collected and stored as a combination of fresh-frozen and FFPE material. For TCR repertoire profiling, blood samples were analyzed as peripheral blood mononuclear cells. The chain joins TRBV18 to TRBJ1-2, with the D gene not confidently named. Specimen: peripheral blood mononuclear cells, collected before any cancer treatment. The sequence came from a woman aged 40-70 years with stage III lung adenocarcinoma. The DNA sequence follows: TGTGCCAGCTCACCTTCCGACATAATTAGCTATGGCTACACCTTC. Its translation reads: CASSPSDIISYGYTF.